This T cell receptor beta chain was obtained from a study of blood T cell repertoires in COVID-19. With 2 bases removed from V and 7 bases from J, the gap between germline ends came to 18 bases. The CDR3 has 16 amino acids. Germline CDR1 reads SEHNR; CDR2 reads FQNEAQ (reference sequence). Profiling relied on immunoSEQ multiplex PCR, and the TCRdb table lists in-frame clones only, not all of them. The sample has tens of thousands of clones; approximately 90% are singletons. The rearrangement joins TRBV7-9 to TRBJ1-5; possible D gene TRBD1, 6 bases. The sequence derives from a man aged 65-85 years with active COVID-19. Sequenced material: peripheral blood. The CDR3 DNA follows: TGTGCCAGCAGCTTATGGGCTCGGGGGGCCGGGCAGCCCCAGCATTTT. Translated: CASSLWARGAGQPQHF.